The source of this T cell receptor (beta chain) is a study of T cell repertoires in cytomegalovirus infection. Study background: It was recently identified HLA-C-restricted and well-studied HLA-B-restricted CMV epitopes that the study used. Both a matching HLA type and CMV infection were indicated by public TCR beta signatures. Findings and caveats of the study: Cumulative frequency of public TCR beta families picked out carriers of CMV plus the relevant HLA. The study found HLA-C-restricted CMV-specific TCR beta clonotypes dominating the ex vivo response.

CDR3 length equals 17 residues. V was clipped by 6 bases and J by 0 bases, with 18 bases between them. Germline-derived CDR1 and CDR2 are MGHDK and SYGVNS. One entry per CDR3 protein results from TCRdb running MiXCR on the reads. In the table there are more than 110,000 distinct CDR3 sequences, more than 25% of which are singletons. Notes on this clonotype: The antigen remains undetermined.

This clonotype was sampled from a human donor in good health (CMV status not recorded). Some clones in this sample may be carry-over from other donors' samples. V and J are TRBV25-1 and TRBJ2-1, with D possibly matching TRBD2 (5 bases). The sample consisted of CD8+ T cells from cultured PBMCs, taken from culture after CMV antigen stimulation. CDR3 loop: CASSHPIIGSSYNEQFF. The CDR3 nucleotides are TGTGCCAGCAGCCACCCGATTATAGGGAGCTCCTACAATGAGCAGTTCTTC.